This T cell receptor (beta chain) stems from a study of graft-versus-host responses after intestinal transplantation. Study details: The transplants performed in recipients were multivisceral, liver-intestinal, or isolated intestinal.

Turning to this clone: Its antigen is undetermined.

CDR1 is GTSNPN and CDR2 is SVGIG in the germline V gene (reference sequence). The CDR3 has 13 residues. Trimming cost V 0 bases and J 8 bases; bases outside gene matches: 4. Points from the study as a whole: The study associated peak circulating GvH clone levels with early post-transplant HvG declines. GvH clonotypes were identified within recipient marrow, with a subset emerging first in ileum or blood. Allografts of patients with graft-donor T cell macrochimerism showed high graft-versus-host to host-versus-graft clone ratios.

Generated by immunoSEQ multiplex PCR, the TCRdb table keeps only in-frame clones and is missing some. Here the sample spans 120,000 or so clones, 93% being singletons. The sample consisted of unstimulated CD8+ T cells sorted from spleen or lymph node cells, taken before intestinal transplant. The chain uses TRBV30 and TRBJ2-1, with 7 bases identical to TRBD2. The sequence derives from a human donor who received an intestinal transplant. CDR3 loop: CAWSVFRGDEQFF. CDR3 DNA: TGTGCCTGGAGTGTATTTCGGGGGGATGAGCAGTTCTTC.